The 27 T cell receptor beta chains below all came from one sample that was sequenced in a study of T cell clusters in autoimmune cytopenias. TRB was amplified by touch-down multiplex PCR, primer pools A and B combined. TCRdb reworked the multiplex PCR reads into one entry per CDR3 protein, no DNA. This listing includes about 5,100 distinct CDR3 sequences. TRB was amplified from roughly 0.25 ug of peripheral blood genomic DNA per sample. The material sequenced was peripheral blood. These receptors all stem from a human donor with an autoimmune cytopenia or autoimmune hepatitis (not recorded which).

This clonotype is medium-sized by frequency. CDR3 protein: CASSGTSGSYEQYF. The gene calls are TRBV6-5 and TRBJ2-7; the TCRdb D gene call, TRBD2, has no DNA to confirm it. From germline, CDR1 is MNHEY and CDR2 SVGAGI. CDR3 length: 14 amino acids.

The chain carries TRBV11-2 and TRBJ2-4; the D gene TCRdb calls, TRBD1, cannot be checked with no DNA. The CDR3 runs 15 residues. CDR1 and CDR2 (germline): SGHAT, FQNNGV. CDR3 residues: CASSFQWGFKNIQYF.

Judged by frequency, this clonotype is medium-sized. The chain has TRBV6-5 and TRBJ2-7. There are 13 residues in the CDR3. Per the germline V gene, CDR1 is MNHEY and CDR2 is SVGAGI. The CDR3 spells CASSRRGSDEQYF.

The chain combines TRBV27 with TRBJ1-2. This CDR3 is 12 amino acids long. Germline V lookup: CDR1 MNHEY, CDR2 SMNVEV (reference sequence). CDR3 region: CASSPEGIGYTF.

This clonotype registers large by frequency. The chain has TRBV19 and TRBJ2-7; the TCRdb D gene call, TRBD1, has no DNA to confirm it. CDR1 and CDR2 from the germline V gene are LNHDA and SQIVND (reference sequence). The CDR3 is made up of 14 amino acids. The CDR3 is CASSAGDSPYEQYF.

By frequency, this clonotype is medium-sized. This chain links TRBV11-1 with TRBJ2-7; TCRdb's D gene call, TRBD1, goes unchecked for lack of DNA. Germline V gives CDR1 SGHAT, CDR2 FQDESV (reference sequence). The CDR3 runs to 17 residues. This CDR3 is CASSFKSAGDIFTQQYF.

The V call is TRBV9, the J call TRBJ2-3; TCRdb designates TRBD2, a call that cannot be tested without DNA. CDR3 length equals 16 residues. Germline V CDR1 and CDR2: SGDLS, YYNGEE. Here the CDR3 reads CASSPGLAGGSDTQYF.

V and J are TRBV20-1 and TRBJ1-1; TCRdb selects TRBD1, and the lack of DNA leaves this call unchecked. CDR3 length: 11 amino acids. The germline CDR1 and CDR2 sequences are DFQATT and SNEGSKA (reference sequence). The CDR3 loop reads CSAPGAAEAFF.

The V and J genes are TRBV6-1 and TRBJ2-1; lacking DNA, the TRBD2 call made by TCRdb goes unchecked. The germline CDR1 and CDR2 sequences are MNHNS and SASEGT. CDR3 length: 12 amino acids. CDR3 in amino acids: CASGRNYNEQFF.

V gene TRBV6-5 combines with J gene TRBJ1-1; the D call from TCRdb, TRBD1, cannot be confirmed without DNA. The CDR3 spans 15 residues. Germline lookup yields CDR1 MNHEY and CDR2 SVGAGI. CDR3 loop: CASSYSGQGHTEAFF.

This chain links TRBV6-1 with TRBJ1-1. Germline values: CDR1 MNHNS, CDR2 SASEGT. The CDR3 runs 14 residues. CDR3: CASSVRGGDTEAFF.

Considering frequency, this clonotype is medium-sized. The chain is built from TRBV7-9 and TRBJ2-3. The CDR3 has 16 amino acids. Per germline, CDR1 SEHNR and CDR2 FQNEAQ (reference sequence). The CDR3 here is CASSSEIGTHTDTQYF.

Here the CDR3 reads CASSLVQYYNEQFF. This chain connects TRBV28 to TRBJ2-1. The CDR3 loop spans 14 amino acids. Germline V gene sequence: CDR1 MDHEN, CDR2 SYDVKM.

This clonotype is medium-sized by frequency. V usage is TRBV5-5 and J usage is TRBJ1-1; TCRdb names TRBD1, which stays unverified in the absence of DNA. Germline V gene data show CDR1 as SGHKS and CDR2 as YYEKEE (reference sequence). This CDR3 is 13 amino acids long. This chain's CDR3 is CASGLQGDTEAFF. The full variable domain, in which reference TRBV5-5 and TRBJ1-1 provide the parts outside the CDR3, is DAGVTQSPTHLIKTRGQQVTLRCSPISGHKSVSWYQQVLGQGPQFIFQYYEKEERGRGNFPDRFSARQFPNYSSELNVNALLLGDSALYLCASGLQGDTEAFFGQGTRLTVV.

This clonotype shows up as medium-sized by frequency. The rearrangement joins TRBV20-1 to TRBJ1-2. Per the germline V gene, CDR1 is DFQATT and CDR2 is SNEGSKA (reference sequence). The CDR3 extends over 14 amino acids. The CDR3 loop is CSAREDGRGYGYTF.

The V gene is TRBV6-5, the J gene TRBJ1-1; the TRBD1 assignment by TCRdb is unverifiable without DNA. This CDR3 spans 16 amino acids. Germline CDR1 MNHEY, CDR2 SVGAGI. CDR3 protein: CASSYSSRGLYTEAFF.

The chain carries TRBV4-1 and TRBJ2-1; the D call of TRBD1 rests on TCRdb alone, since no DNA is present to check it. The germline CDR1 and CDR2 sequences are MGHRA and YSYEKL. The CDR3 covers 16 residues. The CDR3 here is CASSHQGRSLYNEQFF.

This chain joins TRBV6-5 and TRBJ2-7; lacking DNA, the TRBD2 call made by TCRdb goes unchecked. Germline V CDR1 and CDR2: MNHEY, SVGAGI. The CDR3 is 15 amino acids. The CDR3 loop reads CASSKTGIQSYEQYF.

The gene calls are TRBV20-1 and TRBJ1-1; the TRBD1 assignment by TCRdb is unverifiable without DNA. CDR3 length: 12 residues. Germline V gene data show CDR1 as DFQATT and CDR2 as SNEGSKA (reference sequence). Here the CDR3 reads CSARRDSSEAFF.

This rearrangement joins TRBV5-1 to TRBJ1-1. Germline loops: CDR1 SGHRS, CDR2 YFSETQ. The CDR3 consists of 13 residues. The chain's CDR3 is CASSFKENTEAFF.

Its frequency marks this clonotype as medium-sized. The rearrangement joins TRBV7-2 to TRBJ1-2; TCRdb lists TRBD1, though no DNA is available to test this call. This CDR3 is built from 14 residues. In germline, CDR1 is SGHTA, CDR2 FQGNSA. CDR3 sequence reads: CASSFGGLNYGYTF.

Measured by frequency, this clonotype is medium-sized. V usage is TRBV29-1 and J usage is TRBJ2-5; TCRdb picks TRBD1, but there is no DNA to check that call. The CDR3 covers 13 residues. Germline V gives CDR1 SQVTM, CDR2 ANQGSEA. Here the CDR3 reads CSVGGTGSETQYF.

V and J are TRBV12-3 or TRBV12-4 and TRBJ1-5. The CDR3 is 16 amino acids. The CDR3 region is CASSLTSKAANQPQHF.

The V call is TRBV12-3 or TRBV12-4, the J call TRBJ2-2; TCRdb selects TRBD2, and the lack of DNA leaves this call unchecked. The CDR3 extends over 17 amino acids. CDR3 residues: CASRKRGLVGGTGELFF.

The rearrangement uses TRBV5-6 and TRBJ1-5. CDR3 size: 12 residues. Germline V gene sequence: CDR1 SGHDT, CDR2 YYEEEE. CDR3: CASSLGYEEKHF.

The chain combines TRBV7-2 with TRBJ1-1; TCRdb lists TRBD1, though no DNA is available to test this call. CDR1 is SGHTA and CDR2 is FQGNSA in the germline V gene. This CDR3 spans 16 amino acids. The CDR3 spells CASSDLPGVRYTEAFF.

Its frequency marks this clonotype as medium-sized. The chain's CDR3 is CASSYARDEGTQYF. V usage is TRBV6-6 and J usage is TRBJ2-5; TCRdb calls TRBD1, which cannot be checked without DNA. This CDR3 is built from 14 residues. Germline CDR1 and CDR2: MNHNY and SVGAGI (reference sequence).